This paragraph reports one T cell receptor (beta chain). Its target is not known. A read error may be the cause here, since a much bigger clone is one base away. This entry comes from a study of read filtering for tumor transcriptome and immune sequencing. As for the study in general: Mean patient age was approximately 66 years, range roughly 40 to 80; 17 male, some 15 female. Per sample, TCR-region reads ranged about 4.05 to 10.27 million by IR-seq, about 75 to 1273 by RNA-seq. Revised staging placed fewer than ten patients in R-ISS I, 15 to 20 in II, more than 5 in III.

Study-wide results and limits: The sorted CD138-negative fraction was a mixed bone marrow immune population, not purified T cells.

The library was built from about 400 ng RNA with molecular barcoded adaptors for alpha/delta and beta/gamma chains. TCRdb itself ran the reads through MiXCR, one entry per CDR3 protein. The sample records tens of thousands of distinct CDR3 sequences, approximately 19% being singletons. V lost 2 bases, J lost 1 base, and 8 bases lay in between. In germline, CDR1 is KGHSH, CDR2 LQKENI. The CDR3 runs 14 residues. The sample consisted of a population of CD138-negative cells sorted from bone marrow. The V call is TRBV18, the J call TRBJ2-5; no clear D. The origin of this receptor is a donor aged 40 or older with multiple myeloma. The CDR3 region is CASSPTTSQETQYF. CDR3 in DNA: TGTGCCAGCTCACCAACGACGTCCCAAGAGACCCAGTACTTC.